One and the same sample provided the 3 T cell receptor beta chains below, sequenced in a study of blood T cell repertoires in COVID-19. Clones were sequenced by immunoSEQ multiplex PCR, and TCRdb holds only the in-frame ones, with some missing. The sample lists more than 150,000 clones, over 70% seen once, with 9.5% to 12% in the top ten. Sequencing input: PBMCs or T cells enriched from blood (not recorded which). The source is a man aged 45-65 years who had recovered from COVID-19.

The gene calls are TRBV19 and TRBJ2-5; D is uncertain. From germline, CDR1 is LNHDA and CDR2 SQIVND (reference sequence). Trimming took 2 bases from V and 5 from J, leaving 12 bases between them. The CDR3 runs to 14 residues. In nucleotides, the CDR3 is TGTGCCAGTAGTATAACGCCAGGTTCTGAGACCCAGTACTTC. Protein product: CASSITPGSETQYF.

V gene TRBV4-1 combines with J gene TRBJ2-7; 14 nucleotides align to TRBD2. CDR3 length: 15 amino acids. Germline assignment: CDR1 MGHRA and CDR2 YSYEKL. V shed 1 base, J shed 4 bases, and the junction held 0 bases outside the gene matches. The CDR3 DNA is TGCGCCAGCAGCCAAGGGACTAGCGGGAGGTACGAGCAGTACTTC. This gives the protein CASSQGTSGRYEQYF.

This rearrangement joins TRBV6-5 to TRBJ2-7; TRBD1 matches at 10 bases. V was clipped by 4 bases and J by 6 bases; unmatched bases: 6. The CDR3 length is 14 residues. The germline V gene encodes CDR1 MNHEY and CDR2 SVGAGI. CDR3 DNA: TGTGCCAGCAGTTTCACCGGGACAGGGGTCGAGCAGTACTTC. It specifies CASSFTGTGVEQYF.